This T cell receptor beta chain was sequenced for a study of beta chain features in type 1 diabetes. This clone turned up a few times. Its antigen is not known. CD4+ cells of the naive, central memory, regulatory and stem cell-like memory types were sorted via CD45RO/CCR7/CD25/CD127/CD95/CD27. The authors obtained over 98% purity in all sorted populations. Study-wide findings and caveats: Using cDNA template may skew counts toward highly expressing activated cells. In the patient group, naive, central memory and Treg TCRB repertoires seemed more alike than in the healthy donor group.

CDR3 size: 16 residues. Germline assignment: CDR1 SGHAT and CDR2 FQNNGV. V lost 2 bases, J lost 5 bases, and 7 bases stayed unmatched. What was sequenced were expressed TCRB transcripts, since all of the isolated RNA had been reverse transcribed. Repertoires were generated with immunoSEQ multiplex PCR, while TCRdb's copy carries only in-frame clones and drops some. This table has a few hundred thousand clones, 9.6% appearing once. This sequence was found in a woman under 30 in good health. The sample comprised naive CD4+ T cells from blood. The chain recombines TRBV11-2 with TRBJ2-3; 10 nucleotides align to TRBD2. The CDR3 bases are TGTGCCAGCAGCTTAAGTCTAGCGGGAGTCCTAGATACGCAGTATTTT. Translated: CASSLSLAGVLDTQYF.